This T cell receptor (beta chain) is drawn from a study of blood T cells in healthy people across ages. This clonotype has a count of ten or more. Its target is not known. Looked up from germline, CDR1 is KGHDR and CDR2 is SFDVKD. CDR3 length: 15 residues. The ends lost 2 bases at V and 5 bases at J; junction bases unmatched: 3. With a J-beta primer mix and a sample-barcoded 5' primer, a second PCR ran about 6 to 11 cycles. All samples yielded 3 million or more CDR3-containing paired-end reads. TCRdb itself ran the 5' RACE reads through MiXCR, one entry per CDR3 protein. The sample records some 1.1 million distinct CDR3 sequences, about two fifths being singletons. Broader study findings: Diversity was higher, and naive CD4+ cells more numerous, in long-lived donors than in aged donors.

Caucasian, healthy and from Russia, the donors were aged between about 6 and 90. Sequenced sample: blood. The rearrangement links TRBV24-1 to TRBJ2-1; 9 nucleotides line up with TRBD1. This TCR derives from a man younger than 35 in good health. The CDR3 spells CATSDSGQGNNEQFF. The CDR3, as DNA: TGTGCCACCAGTGATTCGGGACAGGGTAACAATGAGCAGTTCTTC.